The clone carrying this TCR beta chain was seen only once. The antigen is unknown. Time point of the sample: week 11, during vaccination. With topical imiquimod, each dose of the vaccine consisted of 300 ug of mutant IDH1 20-mer peptide. These data come from a study of a mutant IDH1 vaccine in newly diagnosed glioma. Across the study: All eight of the vaccinations patients received fell in weeks 1, 3, 5, 7, 11, 15, 19 and 23. Sex among treated patients split approximately 62% male, roughly 38% female; mean age was roughly 40 years. Patients arrived already treated with radiotherapy, temozolomide, or both, most having had both. Study-wide results and caveats: Pseudoprogression appears to have had no connection to changes in top peripheral T cell clonotypes.

Trimming stripped 3 bases from V and 4 bases from J, with 9 bases between. Germline-derived CDR1 and CDR2 are MNHNY and SVGAGI (reference sequence). The CDR3 is made up of 13 amino acids. TCRdb keeps only in-frame clones here, not all; method: immunoSEQ multiplex PCR. The profile shows around 31,000 clones, around 90% of them singletons. Sequenced here: PBMCs, sampled from a glioma patient whose treatment included an IDH1 peptide vaccine. The chain couples TRBV6-6 to TRBJ1-1; D uncertain. This receptor was taken from a man aged 18 to 29 with glioma. The CDR3 is CASSYRASTEAFF. In DNA form, the CDR3 reads TGTGCCAGCAGTTATCGGGCCAGCACTGAAGCTTTCTTT.